Listed here are 13 T cell receptor beta chains from one sample, sequenced in a study of T cell changes during pregnancy in multiple sclerosis. Some clones are missing from TCRdb's copy, which holds only in-frame ones; the method was immunoSEQ multiplex PCR. Altogether about 69,000 clones are present, approximately 92% being singletons, with the ten largest covering approximately 2%. Sequencing used peripheral blood, obtained in the third trimester of pregnancy. These receptor sequences come from a female donor in good health, enrolled as a control in a pregnancy study.

The chain links TRBV5-1 to TRBJ1-2, with 7 bases aligning to TRBD1. The CDR3 spans 22 residues. CDR1 and CDR2 from the germline V gene are SGHRS and YFSETQ. The V gene end was trimmed by 4 bases and the J gene end by 0 bases; junction bases not matched to a gene: 27. CDR3 loop: CASSQRPGTASGFLGPNYGYTF. For the CDR3, the DNA is TGCGCCAGCAGCCAACGCCCGGGGACAGCTAGCGGGTTTTTAGGACCTAACTATGGCTACACCTTC.

Concerning this clone: One junction end disagrees with the germline gene, perhaps due to a read error. V gene TRBV11-3 combines with J gene TRBJ1-1, with D unclear. Germline V gives CDR1 SGHNT, CDR2 YENEEA. The CDR3 is 12 amino acids. DNA of the CDR3: TGTGCCAGCAGCGTAGATAGCACTGAAGCTTTCTTT. This codes for CASSVDSTEAFF.

The chain joins TRBV30 to TRBJ1-4, with D perhaps TRBD1 (6 bases). This CDR3 spans 15 amino acids. V lost 2 bases, J lost 4 bases, and 14 bases lay in between. Germline CDR1 is GTSNPN and CDR2 is SVGIG (reference sequence). The CDR3 here is CAWSRAPRGNEKLFF. CDR3 bases: TGTGCCTGGAGTCGAGCGCCCAGGGGTAATGAAAAACTGTTTTTT. The full variable domain, in which reference TRBV30 and TRBJ1-4 provide the parts outside the CDR3, is SQTIHQWPATLVQPVGSPLSLECTVEGTSNPNLYWYRQAAGRGLQLLFYSVGIGQISSEVPQNLSASRPQDRQFILSSKKLLLSDSGFYLCAWSRAPRGNEKLFFGSGTQLSVL.

V gene TRBV7-8 combines with J gene TRBJ1-5; no clear D. V shed 1 base and J shed 3 bases, with 10 bases lying between them. The CDR3 length is 15 residues. Germline values: CDR1 SGHVS, CDR2 FQNEAQ. CDR3 amino acids: CASSLGGFPNQPQHF. The CDR3 DNA is TGTGCCAGCAGCTTAGGAGGGTTCCCCAATCAGCCCCAGCATTTT.

The rearrangement uses TRBV19 and TRBJ2-7, with D maybe TRBD2 (7 bases). Per the germline V gene, CDR1 is LNHDA and CDR2 is SQIVND (reference sequence). The CDR3 covers 14 residues. V was clipped by 9 bases and J by 6 bases, with 21 bases between them. Written as DNA, the CDR3 is TGTGCCAGCCAGGCGGGGGCCAAACTTGGCGAGCAGTACTTC. Its protein product is CASQAGAKLGEQYF.

Here the CDR3 reads CASSPTSGGLYEQYF. The CDR3, as DNA: TGTGCCAGCAGCCCAACTAGCGGGGGGCTCTACGAGCAGTACTTC. The rearrangement joins TRBV7-2 to TRBJ2-7, with 12 positions matching TRBD2. With 5 bases clipped from V and 3 bases from J, the junction kept 5 bases outside the gene matches. The germline V gene encodes CDR1 SGHTA and CDR2 FQGNSA. This CDR3 spans 15 amino acids.

The V and J genes are TRBV7-2 and TRBJ1-5; a weak D match, TRBD1 (6 bases). V lost 1 base and J lost 5, with 12 bases in between. The CDR3 is 15 residues long. CDR1 is SGHTA, CDR2 FQGNSA, per germline. CDR3 DNA sequence: TGTGCCAGCAGCTTAGGGCAGGGGCAGTATCAGCCCCAGCATTTT. Amino acids: CASSLGQGQYQPQHF.

The chain joins TRBV5-3 to TRBJ2-3; D might be TRBD1 (5 bases). TRBV5-3 is marked as an open reading frame, function uncertain. Trimming shortened V by 5 bases and J by 2 bases, and 12 bases separated the two germline ends. The CDR3 loop spans 14 amino acids. The CDR3 DNA is TGTGCCAGAAGGGCGGTGGGGCACACAGATACGCAGTATTTT. Encoded protein: CARRAVGHTDTQYF.

V gene TRBV5-1 combines with J gene TRBJ1-2; D is possibly TRBD1 (6 bases). V was cut by 0 bases and J by 4 bases, with 16 bases left in between. This CDR3 is 16 amino acids long. From germline, CDR1 is SGHRS and CDR2 YFSETQ. CDR3 DNA sequence: TGCGCCAGCAGCTTGGGCCAAGGGGGTACCCTCTATGGCTACACCTTC. Amino acid sequence: CASSLGQGGTLYGYTF. Full variable domain (missing parts from reference TRBV5-1 and TRBJ1-2): KAGVTQTPRYLIKTRGQQVTLSCSPISGHRSVSWYQQTPGQGLQFLFEYFSETQRNKGNFPGRFSGRQFSNSRSEMNVSTLELGDSALYLCASSLGQGGTLYGYTFGSGTRLTVV.

This sequence joins TRBV15 and TRBJ2-4; 8 bases agree with TRBD2. This CDR3 is 16 amino acids long. V gave up 0 bases and J gave up 6 bases; unmatched junction bases: 7. From germline, CDR1 is LNHNV and CDR2 YYDKDF (reference sequence). This CDR3 is CATSREGGLARNIQYF. The DNA for the CDR3 is TGTGCCACCAGCAGAGAGGGCGGACTAGCTAGAAACATTCAGTACTTC. Filled out from reference TRBV15 and TRBJ2-4, the complete variable domain reads DAMVIQNPRYQVTQFGKPVTLSCSQTLNHNVMYWYQQKSSQAPKLLFHYYDKDFNNEADTPDNFQSRRPNTSFCFLDIRSPGLGDTAMYLCATSREGGLARNIQYFGAGTRLSVL.

V and J are TRBV4-3 and TRBJ1-1; D may be TRBD1 (5 bases). V was pared by 5 bases and J by 0 bases, with 7 bases between. The CDR3 has 13 amino acids. Germline loops: CDR1 LGHNA, CDR2 YSLEER. The CDR3 DNA sequence: TGCGCCAGCAGCTACAGGTTGAACACTGAAGCTTTCTTT. Protein sequence: CASSYRLNTEAFF.

V usage is TRBV6-5 and J usage is TRBJ2-7; D is perhaps TRBD2 (6 bases). The CDR3 has 14 amino acids. Trimming took off 6 bases at V and 0 bases at J, with 12 bases between the two ends. The germline V gene has CDR1 MNHEY and CDR2 SVGAGI. For the CDR3, the DNA is TGTGCCAGCAGCGAATGGACTAACTCCTACGAGCAGTACTTC. It codes for CASSEWTNSYEQYF.

V usage is TRBV7-3 and J usage is TRBJ2-1, with 10 bases aligning to TRBD1. The CDR3 is 15 residues long. The V gene's germline CDR1 is SGHTA and CDR2 FQGTGA. Trimming at V came to 2 bases and at J to 5 bases, leaving 3 bases not matched to a gene. CDR3 bases: TGTGCCAGCAGCTTAGGGACAGGGGCCGACAATGAGCAGTTCTTC. Encoded protein: CASSLGTGADNEQFF.